The entry below gives a single TCR beta chain sequence along with its context. The sample holds one count of this clone. The antigen this receptor binds is unknown. Base qualities are not provided; no much larger clone lies one nucleotide away. TCRbeta CDR3 regions were amplified from genomic DNA using the immunoSEQ Assay, a bias-controlled multiplex PCR. The authors' pipeline ran thus. The number of nucleated cells in each sample was estimated by amplification of reference gene primers within the assay. To quantify the absolute abundance of each unique TCRbeta CDR3 rearrangement, sequence reads were collapsed and filtered. For each sample, productive Simpson clonality was calculated as the square root of Simpson's diversity index across productive rearrangements. TCRdb retrieved this table from immuneACCESS and kept in-frame rearrangements only. Not all clones are present; in checked studies, unresolved V genes account for under half, and no reason is known for the remainder. Clonal size and the V and J genes are those of that table, whereas D and trimming came from the DNA. This sample is represented by 240,000 or so clones; around 85% of them were singletons. The ten largest clonotypes hold about 5.9% of the sample.

The collaborating institutions used their own protocols to collect whole blood in K2EDTA tubes. For TCRbeta analysis, collaborator samples were shipped as frozen whole blood, as isolated PBMCs, or as DNA extracted from either sample type. The sample comes from a study of blood T cell repertoires in COVID-19 (TCRdb year 2020). Background for the entire study: Collaborator samples came from the United States, Italy and Spain and covered acute and convalescent phases of COVID-19. Sample metadata almost always included a de-identified subject ID, COVID-19 status, age in years and sex. The repertoires were released in a freely available public database intended as a resource for research on the immune response to SARS-CoV-2. The material from the prospective study consisted of cDNA or gDNA derived from T cells, B-cell-depleted T cells, or PBMCs. The samples were drawn from two sources: the first 160 participants of the ongoing ImmuneRACE study, and 1,254 subjects contributed by 6 global collaborators. Where available, HLA class I and class II types were taken from metadata supplied by the sample provider and were not determined by assay-based typing. Deeply sampled blood TCRbeta repertoires from subjects exposed to, actively infected with, or recovered from COVID-19 were included in the dataset.

The CDR3 has 15 amino acids, counting the end cysteine and phenylalanine. The sequence is cut down to CDR3 DNA, 45 bases in frame from base 1. From a lookup of the germline V gene, CDR1 and CDR2 are MNHEY and SVGAGI. V loses 7 bases, J loses 0 bases, and the germline ends lie 15 bases apart. The investigation overall reported the following: Clinical and demographic metadata were provided uncurated, with the amount varying by source and participant.

The clonotype was recovered from a man aged 55 to 69 with acute or convalescent COVID-19. This receptor chain uses TRBV6-5 and TRBJ1-2, and possibly TRBD1, on 6 matching bases. Material for sequencing was peripheral blood. The CDR3 loop reads CASNREDRSNYGYTF. The DNA is TGTGCCAGCAACCGCGAGGACAGATCTAACTATGGCTACACCTTC.